One sample yielded the 29 T cell receptor beta chains listed below, sequenced in a study of blood T cell repertoires in COVID-19. Clones were read by immunoSEQ multiplex PCR, and TCRdb kept only the in-frame ones, dropping some. Of about 400,000 clones detected, 89% appear once; the ten largest clones hold roughly 1.2%. The source material was peripheral blood. Receptors originate from a middle-aged man with acute or convalescent COVID-19.

The J gene is TRBJ2-5, the V gene TRBV29-1; D not certain. This CDR3 is 14 amino acids long. V was shortened by 1 base and J by 1 base, with 10 bases between the two germline ends. The germline V gene encodes CDR1 SQVTM and CDR2 ANQGSEA. The CDR3 protein is CSVEVQVVQETQYF. The CDR3 DNA follows: TGCAGCGTTGAAGTGCAGGTGGTCCAAGAGACCCAGTACTTC.

The J gene is TRBJ1-3, the V gene TRBV28; TRBD1 might be the D (5 bases). Germline V gives CDR1 MDHEN, CDR2 SYDVKM. This CDR3 is 12 amino acids long. Trimming shortened V by 5 bases and J by 9 bases, and 11 bases separated the two germline ends. In DNA, the CDR3 is TGTGCCAGCAGTGGAAGGGGCGGCACCATATATTTT. Translation gives CASSGRGGTIYF.

This clone was seen only once. The V call is TRBV27, the J call TRBJ1-4; TRBD1 matches at 7 bases. The CDR3 consists of 16 residues. CDR1 and CDR2 (germline): MNHEY, SMNVEV (reference sequence). Trimming removed 5 bases from V and 7 bases from J; junction bases left unmatched: 13. CDR3 nucleotides: TGTGCCAGCAGTGCCCTAAGGGGGCGCGTTGGTGAAAAACTGTTTTTT. It specifies CASSALRGRVGEKLFF.

The chain recombines TRBV5-5 with TRBJ1-2; 7 positions agree with TRBD1. J lost 6 bases, V lost 4 bases, and 18 bases had no gene match. Germline V gene data show CDR1 as SGHKS and CDR2 as YYEKEE (reference sequence). This CDR3 region has 17 residues. The chain's CDR3 is CASSKSGTDTIGHGYTF. The CDR3 DNA sequence: TGTGCCAGCAGCAAATCCGGGACAGACACAATCGGACATGGCTACACCTTC. The complete variable domain, with remaining parts taken from reference TRBV5-5 and TRBJ1-2, reads DAGVTQSPTHLIKTRGQQVTLRCSPISGHKSVSWYQQVLGQGPQFIFQYYEKEERGRGNFPDRFSARQFPNYSSELNVNALLLGDSALYLCASSKSGTDTIGHGYTFGSGTRLTVV.

The V and J genes are TRBV4-2 and TRBJ2-7; possible D gene TRBD2, 5 bases. The ends were cut back, 4 bases at V and 3 bases at J, with 10 bases in the middle. CDR1 is LGHNA, CDR2 YNFKEQ, per germline. CDR3 length: 13 residues. CDR3 sequence (DNA): TGTGCCAGCAGCCTGACTAAGAACTACGAGCAGTACTTC. Protein: CASSLTKNYEQYF.

The rearrangement links TRBV6-1 to TRBJ2-3; 9 bases map to TRBD1. The ends lost 2 bases at V and 4 bases at J; junction bases unmatched: 4. The germline V gene encodes CDR1 MNHNS and CDR2 SASEGT. The CDR3 runs to 15 residues. For the CDR3, the DNA is TGTGCCAGCAGTGAAAGTACAGGGGGCGCAGATACGCAGTATTTT. This encodes CASSESTGGADTQYF.

The chain links TRBV3-1 (or the pseudogene TRBV3-2) to TRBJ2-5; the D gene is possibly TRBD1 (5 bases). CDR1 is LGHDT and CDR2 is YNNKEL in the germline V gene (reference sequence). The CDR3 covers 15 residues. V was trimmed by 4 bases and J by 5 bases, leaving 17 bases between them. The CDR3 reads CASSPKGRPGETQYF. The CDR3 DNA reads TGTGCCAGCAGCCCCAAAGGGCGGCCAGGGGAGACCCAGTACTTC.

The gene calls are TRBV19 and TRBJ2-1, with 10 bases aligning to TRBD1. CDR1 is LNHDA, CDR2 SQIVND, per germline (reference sequence). The CDR3 covers 16 residues. The junction had 11 bases not matched to a gene; V was cut back by 5 bases and J by 7 bases. CDR3 protein: CASSPPRGQGNNEQFF. CDR3 in DNA: TGTGCCAGTAGTCCTCCCCGGGGACAGGGGAATAATGAGCAGTTCTTC.

This clone was seen a single time. The V and J genes are TRBV4-1 and TRBJ2-7; the match to TRBD1 covers 9 bases. This CDR3 has 14 residues. V gave up 3 bases and J gave up 5 bases; unmatched junction bases: 5. In germline, CDR1 is MGHRA, CDR2 YSYEKL. The CDR3 reads CASSHRTGADEQYF. The CDR3 bases are TGCGCCAGCAGCCATCGGACAGGGGCCGACGAGCAGTACTTC.

The count of this clone is one. This chain uses TRBV6-5 with TRBJ2-1; D gene ambiguous. This CDR3 is 13 amino acids long. The V end was cut by 7 bases, the J end by 8 bases, with 15 bases between. Per germline, CDR1 MNHEY and CDR2 SVGAGI. The CDR3 bases are TGTGCCAGCAATAGCCTTTTGGCTCATGAGCAGTTCTTC. Translated, it gives CASNSLLAHEQFF.

The chain employs TRBV7-3 and TRBJ2-2, with a tentative D call TRBD2 (6 bases). CDR1 SGHTA and CDR2 FQGTGA come from the germline V gene. This CDR3 is built from 17 residues. The V and J ends lost 1 base and 1 base respectively, with 13 bases between them. The CDR3 spells CASSLISWGENTGELFF. The CDR3, as DNA: TGTGCCAGCAGCTTAATATCTTGGGGGGAGAACACCGGGGAGCTGTTTTTT.

The chain recombines TRBV4-3 with TRBJ2-1; D is perhaps TRBD1 (5 bases). The germline gives CDR1 LGHNA, CDR2 YSLEER. This CDR3 has 14 residues. The V end was cut by 4 bases, the J end by 1 base, with 8 bases between. CDR3 nucleotides: TGCGCCAGCAGCCGGCAGGGATCCTACAATGAGCAGTTCTTC. Translated: CASSRQGSYNEQFF.

V is TRBV7-2 and J is TRBJ1-5; D not certain. The germline V and J ends were trimmed by 1 base and 4 bases, with 11 bases remaining between them. Germline CDR1 is SGHTA and CDR2 is FQGNSA. The CDR3 spans 15 residues. The CDR3 nucleotides are TGTGCCAGCAGCTTAGTGGCAGAAGAAAATCAGCCCCAGCATTTT. The encoded protein is CASSLVAEENQPQHF. Based on the CDR3 plus reference TRBV7-2 and TRBJ1-5, the full variable domain is GAGVSQSPSNKVTEKGKDVELRCDPISGHTALYWYRQSLGQGLEFLIYFQGNSAPDKSGLPSDRFSAERTGGSVSTLTIQRTQQEDSAVYLCASSLVAEENQPQHFGDGTRLSIL.

V gene TRBV6-1 combines with J gene TRBJ1-2, with 9 bases fitting TRBD1. The CDR3 consists of 16 residues. The trim removed 0 bases at V and 8 bases at J, leaving 10 bases unmatched. Germline V gives CDR1 MNHNS, CDR2 SASEGT. In nucleotides, the CDR3 is TGTGCCAGCAGTGAAGCGCTTCGGGACAGGGTACGGGGCTACACCTTC. Translation: CASSEALRDRVRGYTF.

The chain combines TRBV6-2 or TRBV6-3 with TRBJ1-5, with D perhaps TRBD1 (6 bases). CDR1 MNHEY and CDR2 SVGEGT come from the germline V gene. The CDR3 runs 15 residues. Trimming cost V 4 bases and J 0 bases, with 10 bases left between them. The CDR3 DNA reads as TGTGCCAGCAGTTCCCGGACAGCTAGCAATCAGCCCCAGCATTTT. This gives the protein CASSSRTASNQPQHF.

The chain combines TRBV5-1 with TRBJ1-5; a possible D gene is TRBD1 (5 bases). V gave up 0 bases and J gave up 4 bases, with 8 bases separating them. The CDR3 length is 14 residues. In germline, CDR1 is SGHRS, CDR2 YFSETQ. CDR3 in amino acids: CASSLEGRNQPQHF. Here the CDR3 DNA reads TGCGCCAGCAGCTTGGAGGGGAGGAATCAGCCCCAGCATTTT.

The genes are TRBV4-2 and TRBJ2-5; D perhaps matches TRBD1 (6 bases). V lost 0 bases and J 2 bases, leaving 10 bases between the germline ends. The CDR3 is 15 residues long. Germline V lookup: CDR1 LGHNA, CDR2 YNFKEQ. CDR3 residues: CASSQDKGDQETQYF. The CDR3, as DNA: TGTGCCAGCAGCCAAGATAAGGGGGATCAAGAGACCCAGTACTTC.

J is TRBJ2-3 and V is TRBV9; 7 nucleotides align to TRBD2. The CDR3 has 15 amino acids. J was trimmed by 2 bases and V by 0 bases; bases with no gene match: 3. CDR1 and CDR2 from the germline V gene are SGDLS and YYNGEE. The CDR3 bases are TGTGCCAGCAGCGTAGCGGGAGGATACACAGATACGCAGTATTTT. Residues: CASSVAGGYTDTQYF.

As to this clone: Additional DNA sequences in this sample encode the identical CDR3. V and J are TRBV27 and TRBJ2-3; 9 nucleotides align to TRBD2. J lost 0 bases, V lost 5 bases, and 0 bases had no gene match. This CDR3 region has 14 residues. CDR1 and CDR2 (germline): MNHEY, SMNVEV (reference sequence). CDR3 in DNA: TGTGCCAGCAGTCTAGCGGGGAGCACAGATACGCAGTATTTT. It encodes CASSLAGSTDTQYF.

This chain uses TRBV27 with TRBJ1-1; 8 positions agree with TRBD1. This CDR3 spans 14 amino acids. Germline CDR1 reads MNHEY; CDR2 reads SMNVEV (reference sequence). V lost 5 bases and J lost 4; bases outside the gene matches: 6. The CDR3 is CASSLSRGRTEAFF. CDR3 coding DNA: TGTGCCAGCAGTCTCTCCAGGGGGCGCACTGAAGCTTTCTTT.

This clone was observed once. The chain links TRBV5-1 to TRBJ2-3; 11 bases map to TRBD2. The CDR3 loop spans 18 amino acids. Looked up from germline, CDR1 is SGHRS and CDR2 is YFSETQ. Unmatched junction bases numbered 14, after V lost 3 bases and J lost 5 bases. The CDR3 DNA reads TGCGCCAGCAGCTCCGGGACTAGCGGCTCCCGGGCCCAAGATACGCAGTATTTT. Translated: CASSSGTSGSRAQDTQYF.

The chain is built from TRBV10-2 and TRBJ2-1, with 10 bases that match TRBD2. Germline V gene data show CDR1 as WSHSY and CDR2 as SAAADI. The CDR3 totals 17 residues. V lost 7 bases and J lost 0; bases outside the gene matches: 9. The CDR3 coding sequence is TGCGCCAGCAAAGAAGCGGGAGGGCACAGCTCCTACAATGAGCAGTTCTTC. Residues: CASKEAGGHSSYNEQFF.

The genes are TRBV4-2 and TRBJ1-2; 7 bases align to TRBD1. J gave up 0 bases and V 2 bases, and 3 bases lay outside the gene matches. The CDR3 extends over 15 amino acids. Germline V gene data show CDR1 as LGHNA and CDR2 as YNFKEQ. CDR3 residues: CASSQKGTANYGYTF. For the CDR3, the DNA is TGTGCCAGCAGCCAAAAAGGGACAGCTAACTATGGCTACACCTTC.

The chain combines TRBV7-8 with TRBJ1-2; D not resolved. Trimming removed 5 bases at V and 5 bases at J, with 18 bases between. The CDR3 covers 15 residues. Germline V gene sequence: CDR1 SGHVS, CDR2 FQNEAQ. CDR3 sequence: CASSPRGITRYGYTF. The CDR3, as DNA: TGTGCCAGCAGCCCGAGAGGGATTACTAGATATGGCTACACCTTC.

J is TRBJ1-2 and V is TRBV27, with 8 nucleotides matching TRBD1. The ends lost 4 bases at V and 5 bases at J; junction bases unmatched: 9. Per the germline V gene, CDR1 is MNHEY and CDR2 is SMNVEV (reference sequence). This CDR3 has 15 amino acids. CDR3 amino acids: CASSSYTGTGYGYTF. The CDR3, as DNA: TGTGCCAGCAGTTCTTATACCGGGACAGGATATGGCTACACCTTC.

This clone was observed once. The J gene is TRBJ1-1, the V gene TRBV18, with 10 bases matching TRBD1. CDR1 and CDR2 (germline): KGHSH, LQKENI. The CDR3 runs 13 residues. Trimming removed 4 bases from V and 11 bases from J; junction bases left unmatched: 7. CDR3 sequence: CASSHRDRGSAFF. CDR3 in DNA: TGTGCCAGCTCACACCGGGACAGGGGCTCCGCTTTCTTT.

V usage is TRBV5-1 and J usage is TRBJ2-1, with a tentative D call TRBD1 (5 bases). The CDR3 totals 14 residues. CDR1 is SGHRS, CDR2 YFSETQ, per germline. Trimming cost V 0 bases and J 7 bases, with 11 bases left between them. In DNA, the CDR3 is TGCGCCAGCAGCTTGGGGGGCCTAGTTAATGAGCAGTTCTTC. It yields the protein CASSLGGLVNEQFF.

The rearrangement uses TRBV4-3 and TRBJ2-7, with TRBD1 identical over 10 bases. Germline values: CDR1 LGHNA, CDR2 YSLEER. V gave up 0 bases and J gave up 4 bases; unmatched junction bases: 9. The CDR3 extends over 17 amino acids. The CDR3 DNA follows: TGCGCCAGCAGCCAAGAAAAGGTCGGACAGGGGGTTTACGAGCAGTACTTC. Translated: CASSQEKVGQGVYEQYF.

CDR3 DNA: TGTGCCAGCAGCCAAGATAACGGGGGGGCCTACGAGCAGTACTTC. It yields the protein CASSQDNGGAYEQYF. The chain employs TRBV4-2 and TRBJ2-7, with 8 bases matching TRBD2. Unmatched junction bases numbered 3, after V lost 0 bases and J lost 2 bases. CDR3 length: 15 residues. Germline CDR1 LGHNA, CDR2 YNFKEQ.